By share of the sample, the clone carrying this TCR beta chain is medium-sized (0.01 to 0.1%). Its antigen is unidentified. Patients underwent thyroid surgery, and none had received any treatment before it. The data are from a study of metastatic and nonmetastatic thyroid tumors. This CDR3 has 15 amino acids. The trim removed 2 bases at V and 8 bases at J, leaving 8 bases unmatched. General observations from the study: Relative to benign nodules, malignant thyroid tumors were reportedly characterized by significantly elevated TCR beta diversity in blood and tumor.

TCRdb called clones again from the PCR reads with MiXCR. The table records about 35,000 clones, approximately 18% of them present only once. Sequenced: blood. The rearrangement links TRBV12-3 or TRBV12-4 to TRBJ2-1, with 8 positions matching TRBD1. The source is a male donor with papillary thyroid cancer or a benign thyroid nodule (not recorded which). Some clones in this sample may be carry-over from other donors' samples. Here the CDR3 DNA reads TGTGCCAGCAGTTTAAGGCAGGGGGCTGAAGATGAGCAGTTCTTC. Residues: CASSLRQGAEDEQFF.